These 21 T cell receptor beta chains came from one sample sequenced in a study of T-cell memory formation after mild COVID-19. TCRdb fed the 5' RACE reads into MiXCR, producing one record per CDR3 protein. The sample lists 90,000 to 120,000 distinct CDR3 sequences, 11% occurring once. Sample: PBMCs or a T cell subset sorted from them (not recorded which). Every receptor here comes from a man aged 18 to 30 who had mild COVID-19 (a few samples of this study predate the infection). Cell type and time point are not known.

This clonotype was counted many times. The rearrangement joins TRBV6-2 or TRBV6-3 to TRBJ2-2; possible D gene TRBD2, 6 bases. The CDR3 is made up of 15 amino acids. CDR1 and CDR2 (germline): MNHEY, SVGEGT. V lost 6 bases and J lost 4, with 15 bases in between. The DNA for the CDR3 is TGTGCCAGCAGAGAGGGTAGGGAGGCCACCGGGGAGCTGTTTTTT. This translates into CASREGREATGELFF.

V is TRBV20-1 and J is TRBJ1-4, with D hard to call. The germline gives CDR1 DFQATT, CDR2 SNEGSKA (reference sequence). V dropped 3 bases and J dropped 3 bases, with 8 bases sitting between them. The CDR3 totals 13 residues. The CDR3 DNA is TGCAGTGCTAGTGATCCCCCTAATGAAAAACTGTTTTTT. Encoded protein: CSASDPPNEKLFF.

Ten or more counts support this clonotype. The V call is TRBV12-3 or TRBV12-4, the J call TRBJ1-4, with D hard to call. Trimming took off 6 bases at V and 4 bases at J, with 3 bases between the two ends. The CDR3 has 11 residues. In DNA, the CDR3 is TGTGCCAGCAGCTTTAATGAAAAACTGTTTTTT. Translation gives CASSFNEKLFF.

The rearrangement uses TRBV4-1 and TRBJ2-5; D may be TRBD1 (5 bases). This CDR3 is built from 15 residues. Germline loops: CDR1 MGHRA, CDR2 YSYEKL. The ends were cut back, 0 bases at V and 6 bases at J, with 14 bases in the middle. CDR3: CASSQESSGSKTQYF. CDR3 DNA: TGCGCCAGCAGCCAAGAATCGTCAGGGTCGAAGACCCAGTACTTC.

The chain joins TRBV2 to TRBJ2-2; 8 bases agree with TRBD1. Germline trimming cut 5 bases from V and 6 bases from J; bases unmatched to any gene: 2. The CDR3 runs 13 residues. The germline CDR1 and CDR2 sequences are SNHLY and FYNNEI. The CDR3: CASSYRGAGELFF. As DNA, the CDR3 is TGTGCCAGCAGTTACAGGGGGGCCGGGGAGCTGTTTTTT.

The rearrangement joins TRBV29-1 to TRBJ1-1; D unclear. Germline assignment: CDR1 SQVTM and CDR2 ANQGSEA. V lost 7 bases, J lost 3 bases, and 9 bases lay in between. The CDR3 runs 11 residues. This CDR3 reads CSADFDTEAFF. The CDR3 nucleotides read TGCAGCGCCGATTTTGACACTGAAGCTTTCTTT.

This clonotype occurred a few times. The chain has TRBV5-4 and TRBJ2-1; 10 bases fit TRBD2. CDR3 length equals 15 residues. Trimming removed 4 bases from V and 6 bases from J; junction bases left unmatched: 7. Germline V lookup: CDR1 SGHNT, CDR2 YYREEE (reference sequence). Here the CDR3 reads CASSGPGLASNEQFF. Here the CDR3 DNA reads TGTGCCAGCAGCGGGCCGGGACTAGCGAGCAATGAGCAGTTCTTC.

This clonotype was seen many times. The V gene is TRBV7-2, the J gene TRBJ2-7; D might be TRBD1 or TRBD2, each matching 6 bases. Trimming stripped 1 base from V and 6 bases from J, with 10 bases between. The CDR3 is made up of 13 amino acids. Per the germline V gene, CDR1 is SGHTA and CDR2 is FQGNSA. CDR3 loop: CASSLVGGGEQYF. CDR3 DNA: TGTGCCAGCAGCTTAGTAGGAGGGGGCGAGCAGTACTTC.

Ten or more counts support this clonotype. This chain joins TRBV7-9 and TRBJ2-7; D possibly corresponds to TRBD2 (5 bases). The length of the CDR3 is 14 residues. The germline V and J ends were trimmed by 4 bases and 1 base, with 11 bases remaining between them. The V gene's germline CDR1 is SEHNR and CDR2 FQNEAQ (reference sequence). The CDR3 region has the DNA TGTGCCAGCAGCTCGAGGGCCAATTCCTACGAGCAGTACGTC. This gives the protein CASSSRANSYEQYV.

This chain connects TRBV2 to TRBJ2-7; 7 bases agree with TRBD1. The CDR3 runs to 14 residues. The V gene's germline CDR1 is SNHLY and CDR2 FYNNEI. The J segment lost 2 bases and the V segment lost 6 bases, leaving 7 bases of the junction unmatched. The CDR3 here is CASSPRDSPYEQYF. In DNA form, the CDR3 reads TGTGCCAGCAGCCCCCGGGACAGCCCCTACGAGCAGTACTTC.

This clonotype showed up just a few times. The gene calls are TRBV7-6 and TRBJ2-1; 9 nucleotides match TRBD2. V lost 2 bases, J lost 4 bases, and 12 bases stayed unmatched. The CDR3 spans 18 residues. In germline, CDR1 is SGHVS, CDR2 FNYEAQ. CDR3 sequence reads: CASSLSSWASGEYNEQFF. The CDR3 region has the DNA TGTGCCAGCAGCTTAAGCTCTTGGGCTAGCGGGGAGTACAATGAGCAGTTCTTC.

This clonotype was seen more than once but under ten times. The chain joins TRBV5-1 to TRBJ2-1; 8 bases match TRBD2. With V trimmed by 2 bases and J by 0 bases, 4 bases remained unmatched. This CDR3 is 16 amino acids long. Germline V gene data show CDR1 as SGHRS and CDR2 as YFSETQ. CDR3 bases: TGCGCCAGCAGCTTTTTGACTAGCGACTCCTACAATGAGCAGTTCTTC. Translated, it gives CASSFLTSDSYNEQFF. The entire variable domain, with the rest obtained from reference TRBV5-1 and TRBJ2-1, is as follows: KAGVTQTPRYLIKTRGQQVTLSCSPISGHRSVSWYQQTPGQGLQFLFEYFSETQRNKGNFPGRFSGRQFSNSRSEMNVSTLELGDSALYLCASSFLTSDSYNEQFFGPGTRLTVL.

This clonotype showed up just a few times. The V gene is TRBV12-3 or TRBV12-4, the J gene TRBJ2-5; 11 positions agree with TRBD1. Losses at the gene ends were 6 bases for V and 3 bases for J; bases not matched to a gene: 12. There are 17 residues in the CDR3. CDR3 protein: CASRTIGTGGSEETQYF. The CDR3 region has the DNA TGTGCCAGCAGGACTATCGGGACAGGGGGTTCGGAAGAGACCCAGTACTTC.

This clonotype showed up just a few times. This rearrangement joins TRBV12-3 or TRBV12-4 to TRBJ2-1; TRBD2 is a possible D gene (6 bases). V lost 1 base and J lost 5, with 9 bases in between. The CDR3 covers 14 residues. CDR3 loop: CASSLGGTHNEQFF. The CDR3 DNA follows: TGTGCCAGCAGTTTAGGCGGGACTCACAATGAGCAGTTCTTC.

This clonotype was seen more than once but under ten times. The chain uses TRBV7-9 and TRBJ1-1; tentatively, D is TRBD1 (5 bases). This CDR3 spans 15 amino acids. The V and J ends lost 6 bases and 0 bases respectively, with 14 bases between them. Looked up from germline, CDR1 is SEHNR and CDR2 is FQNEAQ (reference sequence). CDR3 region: CASRVPGRMNTEAFF. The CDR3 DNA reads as TGTGCCAGCAGAGTTCCGGGACGGATGAACACTGAAGCTTTCTTT.

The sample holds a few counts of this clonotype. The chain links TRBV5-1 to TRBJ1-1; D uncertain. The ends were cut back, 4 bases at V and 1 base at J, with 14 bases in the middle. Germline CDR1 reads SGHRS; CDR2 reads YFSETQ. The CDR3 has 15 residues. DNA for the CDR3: TGCGCCAGCAGCCTTCGGGGTGGAGCGAACACTGAAGCTTTCTTT. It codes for CASSLRGGANTEAFF.

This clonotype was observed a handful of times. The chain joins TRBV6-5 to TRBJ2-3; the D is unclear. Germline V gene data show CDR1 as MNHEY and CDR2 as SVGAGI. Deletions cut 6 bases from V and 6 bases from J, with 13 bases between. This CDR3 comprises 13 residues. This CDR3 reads CASSTKIRDTQYF. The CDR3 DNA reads TGTGCCAGCAGCACTAAAATCCGGGATACGCAGTATTTT.

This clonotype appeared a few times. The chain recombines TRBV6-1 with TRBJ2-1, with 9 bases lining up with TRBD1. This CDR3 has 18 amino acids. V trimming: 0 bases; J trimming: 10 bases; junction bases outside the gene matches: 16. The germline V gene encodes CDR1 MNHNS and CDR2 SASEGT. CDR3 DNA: TGTGCCAGCAGTGAAGCGTTCCCCCGCGGGGACAGGGATCGGGAGCAGTTCTTC. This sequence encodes CASSEAFPRGDRDREQFF.

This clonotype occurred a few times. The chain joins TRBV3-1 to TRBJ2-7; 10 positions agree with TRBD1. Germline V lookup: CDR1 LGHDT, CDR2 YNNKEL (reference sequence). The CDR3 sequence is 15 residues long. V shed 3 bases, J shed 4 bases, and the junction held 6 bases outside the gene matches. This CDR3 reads CASSHTDRGLYEQYF. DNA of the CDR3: TGTGCCAGCAGCCACACGGACAGGGGGTTGTACGAGCAGTACTTC.

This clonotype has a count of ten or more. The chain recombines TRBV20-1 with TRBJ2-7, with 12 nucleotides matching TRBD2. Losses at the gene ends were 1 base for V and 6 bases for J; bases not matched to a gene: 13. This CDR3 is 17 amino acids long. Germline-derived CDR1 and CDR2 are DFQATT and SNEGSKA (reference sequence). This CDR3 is CSARGLAGALGVGEQYF. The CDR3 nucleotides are TGCAGTGCTAGAGGACTAGCGGGGGCCTTAGGCGTTGGCGAGCAGTACTTC.

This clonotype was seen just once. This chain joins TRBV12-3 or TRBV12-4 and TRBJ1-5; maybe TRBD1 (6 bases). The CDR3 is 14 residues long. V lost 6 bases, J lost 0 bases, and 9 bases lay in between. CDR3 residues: CASREGGSNQPQHF. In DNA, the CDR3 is TGTGCCAGCAGAGAGGGGGGTAGCAATCAGCCCCAGCATTTT.